This T cell receptor beta chain originates from a study of STAT5B mutations in CD4+ large granular lymphocyte leukemia. This CDR3 is 14 amino acids long. Deletions cut 5 bases from V and 4 bases from J, with 15 bases between. Germline V gene lookup returns CDR1 LGHNA and CDR2 YNFKEQ. Turning to this clone: The antigen remains undetermined.

TCRdb's table, derived via immunoSEQ multiplex PCR, lists solely in-frame clones and lacks some. This sample has tens of thousands of clones, with more than 60% found just once. Whole-study results and caveats: Compared with healthy controls (2/35), patient top clones favored TRBV06 (8/27). CD4-sorted patient repertoires seemed more clonal than healthy CD4+ repertoires.

This TCR came from a human donor in good health. The chain is built from TRBV4-2 and TRBJ2-7; D remains ambiguous. Sequenced sample: CD4+ T cells from blood buffy coats. This CDR3 reads CASSVTPGPYEQYF. CDR3 DNA: TGTGCCAGCAGCGTAACTCCGGGCCCATACGAGCAGTACTTC.